The 2 T cell receptor beta chains below all came from one sample that was sequenced in a study of response to subunit inactivated influenza vaccine. TCRdb ran MiXCR on the RT-PCR reads and lists one entry per CDR3 protein. The repertoire holds 290,000 or so distinct CDR3 sequences, 22% seen once, with 10% in the top ten. The material was PBMCs from blood, obtained less than 22 months after vaccination. The receptors were sampled from a man aged 50-75 years who received an inactivated influenza vaccine.

The chain links TRBV4-3 to TRBJ2-2; D is uncertain. V lost 3 bases, J lost 6 bases, and 8 bases lay in between. The germline CDR1 and CDR2 sequences are LGHNA and YSLEER. The length of the CDR3 is 13 residues. The CDR3 region is CASSQVEAGELFF. In nucleotides, the CDR3 is TGCGCCAGCAGCCAGGTAGAAGCCGGGGAGCTGTTTTTT.

The J gene is TRBJ1-1, the V gene TRBV27; tentatively, D is TRBD1 (5 bases). Germline-derived CDR1 and CDR2 are MNHEY and SMNVEV (reference sequence). With 6 bases removed from V and 3 bases from J, the gap between germline ends came to 14 bases. The CDR3 totals 14 residues. The CDR3 DNA sequence: TGTGCCAGCAGCCCTAATGGGGGACACACTGAAGCTTTCTTT. This sequence encodes CASSPNGGHTEAFF.